The rows below give T cell receptor beta chains drawn from one sample of a study of cytomegalovirus exposure and HLA in healthy donors. Some clones are missing from TCRdb's copy, which holds only in-frame ones; the method was immunoSEQ multiplex PCR. The sample records about 120,000 clones, approximately 9.4% being singletons. Sequencing was done on a sample of PBMCs. Receptors were obtained from a man aged 25-45 years in good health and CMV-seronegative. The CDR3 runs from the conserved cysteine through the conserved F or W. The D gene is left open where the match is weak. Clone size is not always given. Where it is, it says once, few, many or a class for expanded clones.

NA 13 TRBJ2-1 TRBD1 TRBV5-1 CASSLYPGTVQFF TGCGCCAGCAGCCTGTACCCCGGGACAGTGCAGTTCTTC
few 17 TRBJ1-5 NA TRBV10-2 CASSESTRVGGKGPQHF TGCGCCAGCAGTGAGTCGACTCGTGTCGGAGGAAAAGGACCCCAGCATTTT
few 16 TRBJ2-1 NA TRBV7-9 CASSLKGDGSYNEQFF TGTGCCAGCAGCTTGAAAGGAGATGGTTCCTACAATGAGCAGTTCTTC
NA 15 TRBJ2-7 TRBD2 TRBV2 CASSSGTSGRYEQYF TGTGCCAGCAGTTCCGGGACTAGCGGACGCTACGAGCAGTACTTC
NA 15 TRBJ2-7 TRBD2 TRBV18 CASSASGYNPYEQYF TGTGCCAGCTCAGCTAGCGGTTATAACCCCTACGAGCAGTACTTC
few 13 TRBJ1-5 NA TRBV15 CATSRDSAQPQHF TGTGCCACCAGCAGAGATTCAGCGCAGCCCCAGCATTTT
few 14 TRBJ2-3 NA TRBV15 CATSRAQGADTQYF TGTGCCACCAGCAGAGCGCAGGGTGCAGATACGCAGTATTTT
NA 13 TRBJ1-2 TRBD1 TRBV6-1 CASSSGTEGGYTF TGTGCCAGCAGCTCCGGGACAGAAGGTGGCTACACCTTC
few 14 TRBJ1-5 TRBD1 TRBV9 CASSVTGSNQPQHF TGTGCCAGCAGCGTGACAGGGTCCAATCAGCCCCAGCATTTT
few 15 TRBJ2-3 TRBD2 TRBV28 CASSSASGNTDTQYF TGTGCCAGCAGCTCCGCTAGCGGAAACACAGATACGCAGTATTTT
NA 14 TRBJ2-1 NA TRBV29-1 CSVVGTFPYNEQFF TGCAGCGTTGTCGGTACTTTTCCCTACAATGAGCAGTTCTTC
few 15 TRBJ2-1 TRBD2 TRBV6-5 CASKAGSGVNNEQFF TGTGCCAGTAAAGCCGGTAGCGGGGTGAACAATGAGCAGTTCTTC
few 16 TRBJ1-1 NA TRBV7-9 CASSLPPGGMDTEAFF TGTGCCAGCAGCCTCCCTCCTGGAGGGATGGACACTGAAGCTTTCTTT
NA 16 TRBJ2-3 TRBD2 TRBV15 CATSRGFLAGTDTQYF TGTGCCACCAGCAGAGGTTTCCTAGCGGGCACAGATACGCAGTATTTT
few 16 TRBJ2-3 TRBD1 TRBV7-3 CASSSGQGTGTDTQYF TGTGCCAGCAGTTCCGGACAGGGGACCGGCACAGATACGCAGTATTTT
NA 18 TRBJ1-4 TRBD1 TRBV7-8 CASSFRTGGRATNEKLFF TGTGCCAGCAGCTTTCGGACAGGGGGTAGGGCAACTAATGAAAAACTGTTTTTT
few 15 TRBJ2-3 TRBD1 TRBV4-3 CASSPNGQVTDTQYF TGCGCCAGCAGTCCGAATGGACAGGTGACAGATACGCAGTATTTT
few 19 TRBJ2-3 TRBD2 TRBV7-2 CASSLVTRLAGDRGDTQYF TGTGCCAGCAGCTTAGTCACCCGACTTGCGGGGGACCGAGGAGATACGCAGTATTTT
NA 16 TRBJ2-5 TRBD2 TRBV6-5 CASSYLIAGDQETQYF TGTGCCAGCAGTTACCTGATAGCGGGGGACCAAGAGACCCAGTACTTC
few 15 TRBJ1-1 TRBD1 TRBV28 CASSATQGVNTEAFF TGTGCCAGCAGTGCAACACAGGGGGTGAACACTGAAGCTTTCTTT
NA 15 TRBJ2-7 NA TRBV29-1 CSVGKIGLVDYEQYF TGCAGCGTTGGAAAAATTGGGCTCGTGGACTACGAGCAGTACTTC
few 16 TRBJ2-2 NA TRBV4-1 CASSPRPQGQGGELFF TGCGCCAGCAGCCCACGGCCCCAGGGGCAAGGAGGGGAGCTGTTTTTT
NA 15 TRBJ2-1 TRBD2 TRBV5-1 CASSILAGEDNEQFF TGCGCCAGCAGCATACTAGCGGGAGAGGACAATGAGCAGTTCTTC
NA 12 TRBJ1-2 NA TRBV7-2 CASRNRAEGYTF TGTGCCAGCCGTAACAGGGCGGAAGGCTACACCTTC
few 14 TRBJ1-4 TRBD1 TRBV9 CASSEGTGDEKLFF TGTGCCAGCAGCGAAGGGACAGGGGATGAAAAACTGTTTTTT
NA 15 TRBJ2-7 TRBD1 TRBV11-2 CASSAPGTGNDEQYF TGTGCCAGCAGCGCCCCCGGGACAGGGAACGACGAGCAGTACTTC
NA 15 TRBJ2-3 TRBD2 TRBV7-9 CASSSTSGGTDTQYF TGTGCCAGCAGCTCGACTAGCGGGGGCACAGATACGCAGTATTTT
few 15 TRBJ2-2 NA TRBV5-1 CASSLGASLAGELFF TGCGCCAGCAGCTTGGGGGCTAGCCTCGCCGGGGAGCTGTTTTTT
NA 13 TRBJ2-7 TRBD1 TRBV4-1 CASSRTGLYEQYF TGCGCCAGCAGTCGGACAGGGTTATACGAGCAGTACTTC
few 12 TRBJ2-5 NA TRBV7-9 CASSRGGETQYF TGTGCCAGCAGCCGCGGGGGCGAGACCCAGTACTTC
few 15 TRBJ1-5 NA TRBV6-1 CASRGEGGGNQPQHF TGTGCCAGCAGGGGGGAGGGAGGGGGCAATCAGCCCCAGCATTTT
few 16 TRBJ2-7 TRBD2 TRBV5-1 CASSLAPSGSSGEQYF TGCGCCAGCAGCTTGGCCCCTAGCGGGAGTTCTGGCGAGCAGTACTTC
NA 12 TRBJ1-5 NA TRBV7-2 CASSDNAGPQHF TGTGCCAGCAGCGACAACGCGGGGCCCCAGCATTTT
NA 13 TRBJ1-1 NA TRBV7-2 CASNRLEGTEAFF TGTGCCAGCAACCGGCTAGAGGGCACTGAAGCTTTCTTT
few 14 TRBJ2-5 NA TRBV4-3 CASSQGLVGETQYF TGCGCCAGCAGCCAAGGACTAGTCGGGGAGACCCAGTACTTC
NA 14 TRBJ2-2 NA TRBV5-4 CASSYRVLAGELFF TGTGCCAGCAGCTACAGGGTATTGGCCGGGGAGCTGTTTTTT
few 16 TRBJ1-2 NA TRBV21-1 CASSKRGRSSNYGYTF TGTGCCAGCAGCAAGCGGGGTCGCAGTTCTAACTATGGCTACACCTTC
NA 15 TRBJ2-7 TRBD2 TRBV7-9 CASSLAWREKDEQYF TGTGCCAGCAGCTTAGCTTGGCGGGAGAAGGACGAGCAGTACTTC
few 13 TRBJ1-3 NA TRBV10-3 CAITGVSGNTIYF TGTGCCATCACGGGGGTCTCTGGAAACACCATATATTTT
NA 14 TRBJ1-1 TRBD1 TRBV2 CASGDSARASEAFF TGTGCCAGCGGGGACAGCGCCCGTGCGTCTGAAGCTTTCTTT
NA 15 TRBJ1-1 NA TRBV5-1 CASRTGRAGSTEAFF TGCGCCAGCAGGACCGGAAGGGCGGGTTCCACTGAAGCTTTCTTT
NA 16 TRBJ2-3 TRBD1 TRBV4-1 CASSQETGLSTDTQYF TGCGCCAGCAGCCAGGAGACAGGGCTTAGCACAGATACGCAGTATTTT
NA 14 TRBJ1-5 TRBD1 TRBV25-1 CASSETGGNQPQHF TGTGCCAGCAGTGAGACAGGGGGGAATCAGCCCCAGCATTTT
NA 12 TRBJ2-7 NA TRBV7-2 CASSSISYERYF TGTGCCAGCAGCTCAATCTCCTACGAGCGGTACTTC
few 14 TRBJ1-1 NA TRBV7-2 CASSLGRVGTEAFF TGTGCCAGCAGCCTCGGGAGGGTGGGCACTGAAGCTTTCTTT
few 16 TRBJ2-6 NA TRBV5-4 CAGSKKTISGANVLTF TGTGCCGGCAGCAAGAAGACAATCTCAGGGGCCAACGTCCTGACTTTC
few 18 TRBJ1-4 TRBD1 TRBV7-6 CASSPRLGQGEANEKLFF TGTGCCAGCAGCCCGCGATTGGGACAGGGGGAGGCTAATGAAAAACTGTTTTTT
NA 15 TRBJ1-2 NA TRBV19 CAGTPRGRANYGYTF TGTGCCGGTACCCCTCGCGGCAGAGCTAACTATGGCTACACCTTC
few 15 TRBJ1-5 NA TRBV30 CAWSSVGGRVQPQHF TGTGCCTGGAGTTCCGTCGGGGGGCGCGTTCAGCCCCAGCATTTT
NA 15 TRBJ2-7 TRBD2 TRBV11-3 CASSLAAGEAYEQYF TGTGCCAGCAGCTTAGCAGCGGGAGAGGCCTACGAGCAGTACTTC
NA 15 TRBJ1-1 TRBD1 TRBV5-1 CASSYRTGVNTEAFF TGCGCCAGCAGCTACCGGACAGGGGTGAACACTGAAGCTTTCTTT
NA 14 TRBJ2-7 TRBD1 TRBV19 CASSTSGQGAEQYF TGTGCCAGTAGTACCTCGGGACAGGGGGCCGAGCAGTACTTC
NA 16 TRBJ1-1 NA TRBV5-4 CASSRDRTNSNTEAFF TGTGCCAGCAGTCGCGACAGAACGAATAGCAACACTGAAGCTTTCTTT